The T cell receptor beta chain described here comes from a study of CD8+CD57+ T cells in acquired aplastic anemia. The V gene's germline CDR1 is MDHEN and CDR2 SYDVKM. With 3 bases clipped from V and 4 bases from J, the junction kept 6 bases outside the gene matches. This CDR3 is built from 14 residues. This clonotype was seen ten or more times. Before being chosen for sequencing, patients had shown CD8+CD57+ cell expansion by flow cytometry. Genomic DNA, serving as template, underwent TCR beta VDJ and CDR3 profiling. TCRdb called the reads again in MiXCR, with one record for every CDR3 protein. Among 150,000 to 200,000 distinct CDR3 sequences, around 48% were seen once, and the ten largest hold approximately 2.8%.

The chain links TRBV28 to TRBJ2-7, with TRBD1 identical over 7 bases. The specimen sequenced was sorted CD4+, CD8+, or CD8+CD57+ T cells (not recorded which) from PBMCs. This receptor was identified in a human donor with aplastic anemia. The DNA of the CDR3 is TGTGCCAGCAGTTTCGCAGGGGGAAGGTACGAGCAGTACTTC. Its translation: CASSFAGGRYEQYF. Using reference TRBV28 and TRBJ2-7 for the parts outside the CDR3, the full variable domain is DVKVTQSSRYLVKRTGEKVFLECVQDMDHENMFWYRQDPGLGLRLIYFSYDVKMKEKGDIPEGYSVSREKKERFSLILESASTNQTSMYLCASSFAGGRYEQYFGPGTRLTVT.